Below are 7 T cell receptor beta chains sequenced from a single sample in a study of early T cells in non-severe SARS-CoV-2 infection (dated by TCRdb to about 2021). The library came from 5' RACE. Sequencing relied on a NextSeq 500. TCRdb redid the processing of the public reads, applying fastp at Q25 and MiXCR, and retained in-frame beta chains. Rows matching on CDR3 protein sequence are summarized as one entry with the most common DNA and genes. This sample holds about 50,000 distinct CDR3 sequences; approximately 9% were observed only once. The ten largest clones add up to approximately 5.7% of the sample. Sequenced material: whole blood, taken at baseline. These receptors were taken from an adult who was a healthcare worker with PCR-confirmed SARS-CoV-2 infection or an uninfected control (not recorded which).

The J gene is TRBJ1-6, the V gene TRBV7-2; D is ambiguous. V was trimmed by 7 bases and J by 4 bases, leaving 17 bases between them. In germline, CDR1 is SGHTA, CDR2 FQGNSA. CDR3 length: 16 amino acids. The CDR3 bases are TGTGCCAGCACCTCACAGATGGACGGATATAATTCACCCCTCCACTTT. Its protein product is CASTSQMDGYNSPLHF.

There are many counts of this clonotype. V and J are TRBV12-3 or TRBV12-4 and TRBJ1-2; D remains unclear. The CDR3 has 12 residues. Between the trimmed V and J ends, which lost 6 bases and 6 bases, there was a span of 11 bases. This chain's CDR3 is CASSSGPNGYTF. CDR3 sequence (DNA): TGTGCCAGCAGCTCAGGCCCAAATGGCTACACCTTC.

This clonotype was observed many times. The chain joins TRBV19 to TRBJ1-2; D call uncertain. Looked up from germline, CDR1 is LNHDA and CDR2 is SQIVND (reference sequence). Trimming removed 3 bases from V and 4 bases from J, with 12 bases in between. CDR3 length: 14 amino acids. The CDR3 reads CASSIGTGFYGYTF. DNA of the CDR3: TGTGCCAGTAGTATCGGAACGGGATTCTATGGCTACACCTTC.

This chain uses TRBV25-1 with TRBJ2-5; D is perhaps TRBD1 (5 bases). This CDR3 contains 16 residues. Between the trimmed V and J ends, which lost 3 bases and 4 bases, there was a span of 18 bases. Germline assignment: CDR1 MGHDK and CDR2 SYGVNS. The CDR3 here is CASSEVGQGRGETQYF. The CDR3 bases are TGTGCCAGCAGTGAGGTAGGGCAGGGCAGAGGAGAGACCCAGTACTTC.

V and J are TRBV6-5 and TRBJ1-1; 9 positions match TRBD1. J lost 5 bases, V lost 6 bases, and 4 bases had no gene match. Germline CDR1 reads MNHEY; CDR2 reads SVGAGI. The CDR3 has 13 amino acids. The CDR3 DNA follows: TGTGCCAGCAGGACAGGGGGGCAAACTGAAGCTTTCTTT. Its translation is CASRTGGQTEAFF.

In its sample, this clonotype was seen a few times. This rearrangement joins TRBV7-8 to TRBJ2-3; the D gene is possibly TRBD2 (6 bases). The CDR3 spans 13 residues. CDR1 and CDR2 from the germline V gene are SGHVS and FQNEAQ. With 6 bases removed from V and 3 bases from J, the gap between germline ends came to 10 bases. CDR3: CASRAGRTDTQYF. The CDR3 coding sequence is TGTGCCAGCAGGGCGGGACGAACAGATACGCAGTATTTT.

The chain couples TRBV27 to TRBJ2-7; unclear D gene. The CDR3 runs to 15 residues. Germline assignment: CDR1 MNHEY and CDR2 SMNVEV (reference sequence). Trimming cost V 2 bases and J 2 bases, with 13 bases left between them. CDR3 sequence reads: CASSLLLGSAYEQYF. CDR3 in DNA: TGTGCCAGCAGTTTACTCCTTGGGTCCGCCTACGAGCAGTACTTC.